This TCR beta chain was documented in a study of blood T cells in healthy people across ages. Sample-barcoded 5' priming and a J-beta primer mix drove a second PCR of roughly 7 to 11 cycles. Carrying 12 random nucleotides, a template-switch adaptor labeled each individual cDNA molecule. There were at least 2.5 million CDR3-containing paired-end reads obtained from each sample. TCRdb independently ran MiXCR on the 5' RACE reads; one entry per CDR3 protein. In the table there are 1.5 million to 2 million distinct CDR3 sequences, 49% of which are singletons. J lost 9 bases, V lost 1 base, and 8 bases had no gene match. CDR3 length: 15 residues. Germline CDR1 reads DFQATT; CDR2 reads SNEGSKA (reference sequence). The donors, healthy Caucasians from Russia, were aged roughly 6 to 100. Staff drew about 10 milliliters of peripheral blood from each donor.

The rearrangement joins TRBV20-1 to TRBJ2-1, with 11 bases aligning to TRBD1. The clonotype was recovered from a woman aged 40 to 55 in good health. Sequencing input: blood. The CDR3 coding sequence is TGCAGTGCTAGAGCGGGAGGGACAGGGGGAGCTGAGCAGTTCTTC. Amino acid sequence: CSARAGGTGGAEQFF.